This T cell receptor beta chain was captured by sequencing in a study of blood T cell repertoires in COVID-19. Study details: Sites in the United States, Italy and Spain provided acute and convalescent COVID-19 samples.

This CDR3 spans 13 amino acids. With 5 bases removed from V and 1 base from J, the gap between germline ends came to 9 bases. Germline V lookup: CDR1 SQVTM, CDR2 ANQGSEA. Assay: immunoSEQ multiplex PCR; the TCRdb copy retains only in-frame clones and omits some. The table shows some 290,000 clones, with roughly nine tenths occurring only once. The sample taken for sequencing was peripheral blood. The chain couples TRBV29-1 to TRBJ1-5; D possibly corresponds to TRBD1 (5 bases). The receptor comes from a woman aged 25 to 39 with COVID-19, enrolled during active disease. The CDR3 is CSVIQGSNQPQHF. In DNA form, the CDR3 reads TGCAGCGTTATCCAGGGAAGCAATCAGCCCCAGCATTTT.